The entry that follows covers one TCR beta chain sequence. This clonotype came up many times. Its antigen has not been determined. No quality values exist for individual bases; no much larger clone is one base distant. This sample is drawn from a study of T cells after yellow fever vaccination (dated by TCRdb to 2018 to 2020). In terms of the full investigation: The SMART-Seq v4 Ultra Low Input RNA kit was used to prepare libraries from fractions with low cell numbers. Bulk TCR alpha and beta repertoires were sequenced longitudinally to track T-cell clones before and after primary and booster YFV17D yellow fever vaccination. Two healthy male donors, one aged 18 to 30 and one aged 30 to 40 years, made up the cohort. Blood samples were taken at several timepoints before and after primary and secondary immunization, and bulk PBMC replicates and cell subsets were isolated. General conclusions and limits of the study: A small fraction of clonotypes showed up in both the CD4 and CD8 compartments, probably as a result of convergent recombination. After the booster, most clones that had expanded after primary vaccination were detected again (around 96% of CD4 and more than 85% of CD8), suggesting broad maintenance of memory. Compared with the primary T-cell response, the secondary T-cell response was faster but weaker, reaching its peak on day 5 rather than on day 15. Computational filtering was required because FACS-sorted repertoires could contain abundant contaminating clonotypes from the bulk population. Only a couple of donors were included in the study, so the extent to which the findings can be generalized is limited.

CDR1 and CDR2 are read off the germline V gene as LGHNA and YNFKEQ. The CDR3 measures 18 amino acids from cysteine to phenylalanine. The kept DNA is CDR3 alone, 54 bases in frame from the first base. V loses 0 bases, J loses 2 bases, and the germline ends lie 18 bases apart. This sample's treatment or condition label indicates: live attenuated yellow fever vaccine strain. At each blood-draw timepoint, two biological replicates of bulk PBMCs were obtained. PBMCs were isolated from peripheral blood using a standard Ficoll-Paque protocol. RNA was extracted with TriZol from bulk PBMCs, CD4 and CD8 fractions, and dextramer-positive and dextramer-negative fractions. TCR cDNA was synthesized by 5'RACE template switching, through which a universal primer site and unique molecular identifiers were introduced. Priming of cDNA synthesis was performed from both the TCR alpha and TCR beta constant segments. Library amplification used two PCR steps, and the second PCR step added sample barcodes and sequencing adapters. Sequencing of libraries was done on Illumina HiSeq 2500 (2x100 bp) or NovaSeq (2x150 bp). Processing in the source paper ran as follows. MIGEC was used to demultiplex reads and collapse the reads into UMI consensus sequences, and MiXCR was used for V(D)J alignment. Vaccine-responding clonotypes were identified with edgeR using replicate PBMC samples, with FDR below 0.01 and a log2 fold change above 5 up to day 15 being required. Each bulk clonotype was labeled CD4 or CD8 based on which sequenced repertoire, CD4 or CD8, contained the clonotype at higher abundance. TCRdb took the public reads, trimmed them with fastp at Q25, ran MiXCR for clone calling and kept in-frame beta chains. Here each entry gathers all rows of one CDR3 protein and keeps the most common genes and DNA. The V and J calls were determined by TCRdb, not by the authors. The sample data list about 580,000 distinct CDR3 sequences, and approximately 16% of these were observed just once. Of the sample, roughly 17% falls within the top ten clones.

The sequence was collected from a man aged 18 to 30 who received the YFV17D yellow fever vaccine. Sequencing was performed on PBMCs, taken 5 days after the first yellow fever vaccination. The rearranged chain carries TRBV4-2 and TRBJ2-3; a confident D gene designation cannot be given. CDR3 loop: CASSQDRLDPDITDTQYF. The nucleotide sequence is TGTGCCAGCAGCCAAGATCGTCTAGACCCGGATATCACAGATACGCAGTATTTT.